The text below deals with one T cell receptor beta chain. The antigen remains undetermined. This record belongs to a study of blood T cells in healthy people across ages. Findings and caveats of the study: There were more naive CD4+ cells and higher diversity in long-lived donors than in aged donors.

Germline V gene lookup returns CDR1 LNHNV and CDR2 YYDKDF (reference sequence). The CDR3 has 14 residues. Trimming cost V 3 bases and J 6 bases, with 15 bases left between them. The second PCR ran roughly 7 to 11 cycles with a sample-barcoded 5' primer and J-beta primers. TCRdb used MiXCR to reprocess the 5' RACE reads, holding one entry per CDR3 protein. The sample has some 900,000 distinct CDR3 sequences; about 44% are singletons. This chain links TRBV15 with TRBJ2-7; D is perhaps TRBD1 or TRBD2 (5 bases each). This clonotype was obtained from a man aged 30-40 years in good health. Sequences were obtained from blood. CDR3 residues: CATSRGAGFGEQYF. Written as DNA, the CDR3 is TGTGCCACCAGCAGGGGAGCAGGGTTTGGCGAGCAGTACTTC. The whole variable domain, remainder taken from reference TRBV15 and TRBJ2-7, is DAMVIQNPRYQVTQFGKPVTLSCSQTLNHNVMYWYQQKSSQAPKLLFHYYDKDFNNEADTPDNFQSRRPNTSFCFLDIRSPGLGDTAMYLCATSRGAGFGEQYFGPGTRLTVT.